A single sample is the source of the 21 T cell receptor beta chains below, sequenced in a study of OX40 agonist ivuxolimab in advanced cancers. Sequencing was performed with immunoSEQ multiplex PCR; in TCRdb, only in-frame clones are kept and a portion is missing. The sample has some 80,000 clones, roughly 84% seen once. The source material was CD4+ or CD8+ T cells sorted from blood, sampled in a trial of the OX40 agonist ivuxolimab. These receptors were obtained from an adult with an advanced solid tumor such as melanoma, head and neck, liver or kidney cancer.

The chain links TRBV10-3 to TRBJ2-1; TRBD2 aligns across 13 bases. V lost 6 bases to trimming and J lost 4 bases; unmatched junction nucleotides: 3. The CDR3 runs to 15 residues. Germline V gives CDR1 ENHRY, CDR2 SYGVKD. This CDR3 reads CAISETSGGYNEQFF. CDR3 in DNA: TGTGCCATCAGCGAGACTAGCGGGGGGTACAATGAGCAGTTCTTC.

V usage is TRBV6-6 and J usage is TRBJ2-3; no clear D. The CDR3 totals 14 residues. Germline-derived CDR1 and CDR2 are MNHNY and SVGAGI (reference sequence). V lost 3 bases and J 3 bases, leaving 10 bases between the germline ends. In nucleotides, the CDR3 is TGTGCCAGCAGTTATGGACGCCGGACAGATACGCAGTATTTT. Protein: CASSYGRRTDTQYF.

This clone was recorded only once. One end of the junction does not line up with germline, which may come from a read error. CDR3 nucleotides: TGCAGCGTTGGGGAGGGGTACTCCGACGAGCAGTACTTC. Its translation: CSVGEGYSDEQYF. V and J are TRBV29-1 and TRBJ2-7; 7 nucleotides agree with TRBD2. Germline V CDR1 and CDR2: SQVTM, ANQGSEA. The CDR3 length is 13 residues.

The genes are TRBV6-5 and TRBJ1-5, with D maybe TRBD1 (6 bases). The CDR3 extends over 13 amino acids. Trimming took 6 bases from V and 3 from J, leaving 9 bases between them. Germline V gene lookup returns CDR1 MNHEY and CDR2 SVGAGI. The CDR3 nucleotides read TGTGCCAGCAGAGGGGGGAACAATCAGCCCCAGCATTTT. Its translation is CASRGGNNQPQHF.

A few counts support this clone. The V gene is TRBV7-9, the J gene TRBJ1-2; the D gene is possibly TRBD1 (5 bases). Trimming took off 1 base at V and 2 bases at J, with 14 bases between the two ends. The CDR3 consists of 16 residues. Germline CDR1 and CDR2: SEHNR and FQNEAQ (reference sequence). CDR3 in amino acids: CASSLERGIDNYGYTF. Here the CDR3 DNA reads TGTGCCAGCAGCTTAGAGAGGGGTATCGACAACTATGGCTACACCTTC.

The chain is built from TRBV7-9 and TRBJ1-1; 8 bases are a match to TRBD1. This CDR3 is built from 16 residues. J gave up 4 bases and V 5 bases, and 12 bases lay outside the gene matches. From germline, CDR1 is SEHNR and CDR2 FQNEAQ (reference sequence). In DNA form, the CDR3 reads TGTGCCAGCAGCGCCCGGACAGGGATCGGGGGCACTGAAGCTTTCTTT. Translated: CASSARTGIGGTEAFF.

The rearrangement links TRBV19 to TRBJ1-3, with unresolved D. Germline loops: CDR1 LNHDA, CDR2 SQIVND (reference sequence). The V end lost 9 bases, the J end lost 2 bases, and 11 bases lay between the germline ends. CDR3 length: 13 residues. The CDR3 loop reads CASRYSAGNTIYF. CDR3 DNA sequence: TGTGCCAGCCGCTACAGCGCTGGAAACACCATATATTTT.

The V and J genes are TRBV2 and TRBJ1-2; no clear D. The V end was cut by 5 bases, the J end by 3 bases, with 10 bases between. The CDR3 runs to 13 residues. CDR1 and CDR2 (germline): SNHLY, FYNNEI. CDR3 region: CASSMEGDYGYTF. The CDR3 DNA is TGTGCCAGCAGTATGGAAGGTGACTATGGCTACACCTTC.

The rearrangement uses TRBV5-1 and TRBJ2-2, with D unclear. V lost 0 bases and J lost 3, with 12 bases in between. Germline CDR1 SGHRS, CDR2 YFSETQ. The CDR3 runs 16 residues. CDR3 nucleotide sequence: TGCGCCAGCAGCTTGGCCGTGGTACGCGACACCGGGGAGCTGTTTTTT. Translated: CASSLAVVRDTGELFF.

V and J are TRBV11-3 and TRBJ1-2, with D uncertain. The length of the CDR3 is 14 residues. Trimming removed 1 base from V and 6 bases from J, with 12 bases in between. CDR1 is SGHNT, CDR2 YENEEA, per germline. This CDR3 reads CASSLVSEANGYTF. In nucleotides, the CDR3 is TGTGCCAGCAGCTTAGTTTCTGAGGCTAATGGCTACACCTTC.

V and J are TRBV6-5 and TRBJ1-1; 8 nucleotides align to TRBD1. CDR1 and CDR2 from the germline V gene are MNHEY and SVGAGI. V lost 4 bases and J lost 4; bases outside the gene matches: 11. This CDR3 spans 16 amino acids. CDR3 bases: TGTGCCAGCAGTTCGAGACAGGGGACTATCTTCACTGAAGCTTTCTTT. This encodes CASSSRQGTIFTEAFF.

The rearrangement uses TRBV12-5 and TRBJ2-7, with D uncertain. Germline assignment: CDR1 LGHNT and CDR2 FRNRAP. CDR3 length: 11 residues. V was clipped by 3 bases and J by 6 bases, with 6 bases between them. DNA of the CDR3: TGTGCTAGTGGTTTAGGCGGCGAGCAGTACTTC. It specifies CASGLGGEQYF.

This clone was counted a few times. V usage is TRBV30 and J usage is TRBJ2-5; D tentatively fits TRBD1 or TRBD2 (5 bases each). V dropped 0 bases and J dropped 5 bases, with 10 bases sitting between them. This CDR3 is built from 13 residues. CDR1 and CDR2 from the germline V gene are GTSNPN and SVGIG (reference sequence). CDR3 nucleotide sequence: TGTGCCTGGAGTGTTACAGGAGGCGAGACCCAGTACTTC. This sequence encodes CAWSVTGGETQYF.

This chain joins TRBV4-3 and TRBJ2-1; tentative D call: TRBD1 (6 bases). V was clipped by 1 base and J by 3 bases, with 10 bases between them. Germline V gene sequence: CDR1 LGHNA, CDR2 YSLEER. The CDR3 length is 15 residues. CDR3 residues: CASSQVARGYNEQFF. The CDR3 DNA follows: TGCGCCAGCAGCCAAGTGGCCAGGGGCTACAATGAGCAGTTCTTC.

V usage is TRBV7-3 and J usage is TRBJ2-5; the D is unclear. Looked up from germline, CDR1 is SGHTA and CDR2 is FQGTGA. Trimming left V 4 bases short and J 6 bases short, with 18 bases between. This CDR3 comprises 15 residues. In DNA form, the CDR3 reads TGTGCCAGCAGCTCACTACCATTTCCTAATCAGACCCAGTACTTC. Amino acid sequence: CASSSLPFPNQTQYF.

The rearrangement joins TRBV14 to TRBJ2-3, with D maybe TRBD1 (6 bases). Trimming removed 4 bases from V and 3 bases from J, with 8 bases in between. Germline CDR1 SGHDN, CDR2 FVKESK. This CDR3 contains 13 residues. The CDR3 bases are TGTGCCAGCAGCCTCACAGGGACAGATACGCAGTATTTT. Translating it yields CASSLTGTDTQYF. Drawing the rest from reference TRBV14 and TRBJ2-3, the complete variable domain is EAGVTQFPSHSVIEKGQTVTLRCDPISGHDNLYWYRRVMGKEIKFLLHFVKESKQDESGMPNNRFLAERTGGTYSTLKVQPAELEDSGVYFCASSLTGTDTQYFGPGTRLTVL.

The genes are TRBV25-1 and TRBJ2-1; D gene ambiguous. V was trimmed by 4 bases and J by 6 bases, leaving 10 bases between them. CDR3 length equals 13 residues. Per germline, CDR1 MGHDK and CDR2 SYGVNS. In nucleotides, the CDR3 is TGTGCCAGCAGTGTGGGTCTTGTCAATGAGCAGTTCTTC. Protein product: CASSVGLVNEQFF.

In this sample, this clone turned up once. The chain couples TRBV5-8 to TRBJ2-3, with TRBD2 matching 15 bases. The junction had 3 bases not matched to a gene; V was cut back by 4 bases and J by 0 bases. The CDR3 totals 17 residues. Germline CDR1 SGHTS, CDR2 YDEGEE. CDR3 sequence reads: CASSTGLAGGSTDTQYF. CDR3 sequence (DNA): TGTGCCAGCAGCACGGGACTAGCGGGGGGTAGCACAGATACGCAGTATTTT.

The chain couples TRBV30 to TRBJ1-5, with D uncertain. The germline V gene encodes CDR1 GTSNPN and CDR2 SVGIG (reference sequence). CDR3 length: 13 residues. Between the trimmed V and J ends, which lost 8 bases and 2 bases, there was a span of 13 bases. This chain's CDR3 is CAGRARGNQPQHF. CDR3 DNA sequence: TGTGCCGGCCGGGCGAGGGGCAATCAGCCCCAGCATTTT.

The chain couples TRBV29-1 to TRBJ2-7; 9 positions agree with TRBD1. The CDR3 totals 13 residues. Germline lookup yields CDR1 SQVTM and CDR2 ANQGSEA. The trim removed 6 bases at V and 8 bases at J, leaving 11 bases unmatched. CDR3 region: CSVADRGTSKQYF. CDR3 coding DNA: TGCAGCGTGGCCGACAGGGGGACCTCGAAGCAGTACTTC.

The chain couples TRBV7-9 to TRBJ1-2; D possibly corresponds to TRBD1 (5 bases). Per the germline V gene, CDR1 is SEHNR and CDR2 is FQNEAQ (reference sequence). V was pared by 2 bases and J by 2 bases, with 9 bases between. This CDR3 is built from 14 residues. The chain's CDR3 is CASSLSQANYGYTF. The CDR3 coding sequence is TGTGCCAGCAGCTTATCACAGGCAAACTATGGCTACACCTTC.